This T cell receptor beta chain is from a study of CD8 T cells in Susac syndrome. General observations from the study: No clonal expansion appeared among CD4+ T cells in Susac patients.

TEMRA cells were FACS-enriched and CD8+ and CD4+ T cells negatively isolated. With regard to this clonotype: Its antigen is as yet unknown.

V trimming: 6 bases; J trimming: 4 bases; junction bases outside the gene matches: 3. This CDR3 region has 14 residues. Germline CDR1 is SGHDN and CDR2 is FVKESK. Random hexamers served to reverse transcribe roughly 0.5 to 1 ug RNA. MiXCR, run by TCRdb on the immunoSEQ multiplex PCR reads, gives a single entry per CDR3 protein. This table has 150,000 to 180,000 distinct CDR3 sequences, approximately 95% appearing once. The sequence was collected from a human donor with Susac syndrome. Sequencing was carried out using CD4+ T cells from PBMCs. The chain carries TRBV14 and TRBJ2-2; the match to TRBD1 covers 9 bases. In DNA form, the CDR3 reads TGTGCCAGCAGACGACAGGGGGGCACCGGGGAGCTGTTTTTT. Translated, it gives CASRRQGGTGELFF.